This T cell receptor beta chain was observed in a study of blood T cell repertoires in COVID-19. Study-level information: The study drew acute and convalescent COVID-19 samples from the United States, Italy and Spain. T cells, B-cell-depleted T cells, or PBMCs provided the cDNA or gDNA that served as material.

V was pared by 0 bases and J by 4 bases, with 11 bases of the junction left unmatched. Germline lookup yields CDR1 SGHRS and CDR2 YFSETQ. The CDR3 runs to 17 residues. How the authors handled the data: Estimation of nucleated cell counts relied on the amplification of reference gene primers. Sequencing was performed with immunoSEQ multiplex PCR; in TCRdb, only in-frame clones are kept and a portion is missing. The V and J calls and the clone size are those of that table, but D and trimming were determined from the DNA. The data show 35,000 to 50,000 clones, with approximately 88% seen just once and more than 14% held by the top ten.

The chain combines TRBV5-1 with TRBJ2-3; 7 bases align to TRBD1. The sequenced sample was peripheral blood. The receptor's source is a man aged 45 to 65 with active or convalescent COVID-19. The CDR3 DNA is TGCGCCAGCAGCTTGGCCTGGTGGGAAGGGGGCTCAGATACGCAGTATTTT. Encoded protein: CASSLAWWEGGSDTQYF. The variable domain in full, completed from reference TRBV5-1 and TRBJ2-3, reads KAGVTQTPRYLIKTRGQQVTLSCSPISGHRSVSWYQQTPGQGLQFLFEYFSETQRNKGNFPGRFSGRQFSNSRSEMNVSTLELGDSALYLCASSLAWWEGGSDTQYFGPGTRLTVL.